A single sample gave rise to the 15 T cell receptor beta chains below, sequenced in a study of blood T cell repertoires in COVID-19. Generated by immunoSEQ multiplex PCR, the TCRdb table keeps only in-frame clones and is missing some. Of approximately 260,000 clones in the sample, 86% are singletons; the top ten hold 3% to 4%. The sample consisted of PBMCs or T cells enriched from blood (not recorded which). The receptors stem from a woman between 40 and 50 years old with acute COVID-19.

This clone appeared once. V gene TRBV3-1 (or the pseudogene TRBV3-2) combines with J gene TRBJ2-2; D is ambiguous. CDR1 and CDR2 from the germline V gene are LGHDT and YNNKEL (reference sequence). Trimming cost V 4 bases and J 1 base, with 7 bases left between them. The length of the CDR3 is 14 residues. Here the CDR3 reads CASSLLQNTGELFF. CDR3 nucleotides: TGTGCCAGCAGCCTCTTACAGAACACCGGGGAGCTGTTTTTT.

Judged by abundance, this clone is medium-sized. J is TRBJ1-1 and V is TRBV3-1 (or the pseudogene TRBV3-2); no firm D call. V lost 0 bases, J lost 8 bases, and 4 bases lay in between. This CDR3 has 11 amino acids. CDR1 is LGHDT and CDR2 is YNNKEL in the germline V gene (reference sequence). CDR3 amino acids: CASSQELEAFF. DNA of the CDR3: TGTGCCAGCAGCCAAGAACTGGAAGCTTTCTTT.

This chain uses TRBV5-1 with TRBJ2-7, with D tentatively TRBD1 (7 bases). V lost 4 bases and J lost 3, with 14 bases in between. CDR1 SGHRS and CDR2 YFSETQ come from the germline V gene. This CDR3 is 14 amino acids long. The CDR3 region has the DNA TGCGCCAGCAGCGTCGGAGGGGGCGGCTACGAGCAGTACTTC. Its translation: CASSVGGGGYEQYF.

This clone was observed a handful of times. One end of the junction is discordant with germline, which a read error may explain. CDR3 coding DNA: TGTGCCAGCAGCGTAGTGGCGGGAGTATGCTTC. It encodes CASSVVAGVCF. J is TRBJ2-7 and V is TRBV9, with 7 bases lining up with TRBD2. The CDR3 totals 11 residues. Per germline, CDR1 SGDLS and CDR2 YYNGEE.

The chain is built from TRBV2 and TRBJ2-7, with D unresolved. Looked up from germline, CDR1 is SNHLY and CDR2 is FYNNEI. The V end was cut by 6 bases, the J end by 0 bases, with 6 bases between. CDR3 size: 12 residues. This chain's CDR3 is CASRVDSYEQYF. DNA for the CDR3: TGTGCCAGCAGGGTAGACTCCTACGAGCAGTACTTC.

V is TRBV11-3 and J is TRBJ1-2, with a weak D call TRBD1 (5 bases). The V gene's germline CDR1 is SGHNT and CDR2 YENEEA. CDR3 length: 14 amino acids. Trimming left V 5 bases short and J 5 bases short, with 15 bases between. The CDR3 loop reads CASSQGPERYGYTF. In nucleotides, the CDR3 is TGTGCCAGCAGCCAGGGCCCCGAGAGGTATGGCTACACCTTC.

The rearrangement links TRBV29-1 to TRBJ2-5; no clear D gene. Germline CDR1 and CDR2: SQVTM and ANQGSEA. The CDR3 covers 12 residues. V lost 6 bases and J lost 4, with 12 bases in between. The CDR3 region is CSVDLLSETQYF. The CDR3 nucleotides read TGCAGCGTAGACTTGTTGTCAGAGACCCAGTACTTC.

This chain links TRBV2 with TRBJ1-5; 7 positions match TRBD1. The germline V gene encodes CDR1 SNHLY and CDR2 FYNNEI. With V trimmed by 6 bases and J by 6 bases, 8 bases remained unmatched. The length of the CDR3 is 14 residues. The CDR3: CASSNTGVGQPQHF. The CDR3 DNA reads as TGTGCCAGCAGCAATACAGGGGTCGGTCAGCCCCAGCATTTT.

The chain recombines TRBV10-1 with TRBJ1-6; TRBD1 agrees at 8 bases. CDR3 length: 14 amino acids. V shed 5 bases, J shed 10 bases, and the junction held 7 bases outside the gene matches. Germline values: CDR1 WNHNN, CDR2 SYGVQD (reference sequence). The CDR3 here is CASSPDREGSPLHF. The CDR3 nucleotides read TGCGCCAGCAGTCCGGACAGGGAAGGCTCACCCCTCCACTTT.

The CDR3 here is CASSIGRFSGNTIYF. CDR3 sequence (DNA): TGTGCCAGTAGTATAGGCAGGTTCTCTGGAAACACCATATATTTT. This chain joins TRBV19 and TRBJ1-3; no clear D. Germline assignment: CDR1 LNHDA and CDR2 SQIVND (reference sequence). Trimming removed 1 base from V and 0 bases from J, with 7 bases in between. The CDR3 length is 15 residues.

This clone appeared a single time. This chain uses TRBV29-1 with TRBJ1-1; 8 nucleotides agree with TRBD1. CDR1 and CDR2 from the germline V gene are SQVTM and ANQGSEA. The trim removed 4 bases at V and 5 bases at J, leaving 3 bases unmatched. The CDR3 totals 12 residues. CDR3 coding DNA: TGCAGCGTTGCCCGACAGGGGACTGAAGCTTTCTTT. Amino acid sequence: CSVARQGTEAFF.

V usage is TRBV11-3 and J usage is TRBJ1-1; 7 bases agree with TRBD1. The CDR3 covers 13 residues. The germline V gene encodes CDR1 SGHNT and CDR2 YENEEA. V shed 5 bases and J 3 bases; nucleotides not matched to a gene: 3. The CDR3 loop is CASSIDRDTEAFF. The CDR3 bases are TGTGCCAGCAGCATCGACAGGGACACTGAAGCTTTCTTT.

The chain recombines TRBV15 with TRBJ1-2; 8 bases align to TRBD1. After removal of 3 bases from V and 6 bases from J, the junction contained 3 bases not matched to a gene. CDR3 length equals 13 residues. Germline assignment: CDR1 LNHNV and CDR2 YYDKDF (reference sequence). Written as DNA, the CDR3 is TGTGCCACCAGCAGGTTGACAGGGGATGGCTACACCTTC. Its protein is CATSRLTGDGYTF.

This rearrangement joins TRBV6-5 to TRBJ2-7; no clear D. Deletions cut 0 bases from V and 7 bases from J, with 4 bases between. This CDR3 has 11 residues. CDR1 and CDR2 from the germline V gene are MNHEY and SVGAGI. CDR3 in amino acids: CASSYSQEQYF. Written as DNA, the CDR3 is TGTGCCAGCAGTTACTCTCAAGAGCAGTACTTC.

DNA for the CDR3: TGTGCCAGCAGCTCCCAGGGGGCCGAGCAGTACTTC. The encoded protein is CASSSQGAEQYF. This chain links TRBV14 with TRBJ2-7, with 8 bases matching TRBD1. Germline V lookup: CDR1 SGHDN, CDR2 FVKESK. The CDR3 runs 12 residues. Trimming took 5 bases from V and 6 from J; bases not matched to a gene: 3.